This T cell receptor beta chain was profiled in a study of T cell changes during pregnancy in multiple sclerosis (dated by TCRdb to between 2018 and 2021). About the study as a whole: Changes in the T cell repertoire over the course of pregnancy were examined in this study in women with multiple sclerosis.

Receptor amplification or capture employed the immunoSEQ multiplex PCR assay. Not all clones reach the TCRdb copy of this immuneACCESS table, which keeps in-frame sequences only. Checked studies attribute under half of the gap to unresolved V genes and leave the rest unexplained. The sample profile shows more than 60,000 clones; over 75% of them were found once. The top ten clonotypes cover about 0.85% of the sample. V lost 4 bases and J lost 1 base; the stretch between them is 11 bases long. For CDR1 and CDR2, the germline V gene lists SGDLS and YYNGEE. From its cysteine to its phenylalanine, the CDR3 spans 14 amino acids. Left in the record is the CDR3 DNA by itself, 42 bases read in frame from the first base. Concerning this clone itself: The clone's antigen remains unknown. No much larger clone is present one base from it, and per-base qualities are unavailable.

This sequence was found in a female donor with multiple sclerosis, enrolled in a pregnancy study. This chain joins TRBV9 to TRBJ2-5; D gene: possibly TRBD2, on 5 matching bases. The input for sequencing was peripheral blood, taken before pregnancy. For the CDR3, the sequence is CASSSGVIQETQYF. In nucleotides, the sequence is TGTGCCAGCAGCTCCGGGGTGATCCAAGAGACCCAGTACTTC.